This T cell receptor beta chain came from a study of blood T cells in healthy people across ages. Germline CDR1 reads MNHEY; CDR2 reads SMNVEV (reference sequence). The CDR3 has 15 residues. The germline V and J ends were trimmed by 8 bases and 0 bases, with 13 bases remaining between them. A J-beta primer mix and a sample-barcoded 5' primer were used in a second PCR of roughly 7 to 12 cycles. Each CDR3 protein is one row after TCRdb ran MiXCR on the 5' RACE reads. The sample records around 320,000 distinct CDR3 sequences, roughly 26% being singletons. Sequenced sample: blood. The clonotype originates from an older woman in good health. The rearrangement links TRBV27 to TRBJ2-2; TRBD1 is a possible D gene (6 bases). CDR3 in DNA: TGTGCCAGCCGCTCGGCAGGGGCGAACACCGGGGAGCTGTTTTTT. This gives the protein CASRSAGANTGELFF.